A single sample is the source of the 9 T cell receptor beta chains below, sequenced in a study of blood T cells in healthy people across ages. For the second PCR, which ran for roughly 6 to 12 cycles, a sample-barcoded 5' primer and a J-beta primer mix were used. TCRdb processed the 5' RACE reads anew with MiXCR; each CDR3 protein has one entry. The data contain around 1,000,000 distinct CDR3 sequences, roughly a quarter of them singletons. The data also belong to a second study, concerning T cells of mothers and their children.

The sample comprised blood. All receptors derive from a girl aged 2 to 9 in good health.

This clonotype was observed a handful of times. This chain links TRBV18 with TRBJ2-5; D call uncertain. Trimming took 3 bases from V and 5 from J, leaving 22 bases between them. This CDR3 is 17 amino acids long. Germline CDR1 and CDR2: KGHSH and LQKENI. The CDR3 coding sequence is TGTGCCAGCTCACCGCGTTTTGGCGTGATGGGTTGGGAGACCCAGTACTTC. It specifies CASSPRFGVMGWETQYF.

There are a few counts of this clonotype. The J gene is TRBJ2-5, the V gene TRBV6-1; possibly TRBD1 for D (6 bases). Germline V gives CDR1 MNHNS, CDR2 SASEGT. V dropped 4 bases and J dropped 4 bases, with 19 bases sitting between them. This CDR3 has 16 amino acids. The chain's CDR3 is CASSGTGSQGSETQYF. In DNA form, the CDR3 reads TGTGCCAGCAGTGGAACCGGGTCTCAGGGGTCAGAGACCCAGTACTTC.

The chain couples TRBV7-2 to TRBJ2-7; TRBD1 is a possible D gene (5 bases). CDR3 length: 13 residues. Trimming pared 3 bases from V and 6 bases from J, leaving 12 bases between. The germline V gene encodes CDR1 SGHTA and CDR2 FQGNSA. CDR3 bases: TGTGCCAGCAGCTTTCAATCCCAGGGCGAGCAGTACTTC. It translates to CASSFQSQGEQYF.

This clonotype has only a few counts. The gene calls are TRBV29-1 and TRBJ2-1; tentatively, D is TRBD1 (6 bases). Germline V gene lookup returns CDR1 SQVTM and CDR2 ANQGSEA. CDR3 length: 17 residues. The V gene lost 4 bases and the J gene lost 0 bases, with 19 bases spanning the gap. The CDR3 loop is CSVGGLLGRSSYNEQFF. The CDR3 DNA sequence: TGCAGCGTTGGGGGGCTTCTTGGGCGAAGCTCCTACAATGAGCAGTTCTTC.

The chain is built from TRBV28 and TRBJ2-5, with 7 nucleotides matching TRBD2. J was trimmed by 4 bases and V by 4 bases; bases with no gene match: 12. CDR1 and CDR2 from the germline V gene are MDHEN and SYDVKM. There are 16 residues in the CDR3. CDR3 in amino acids: CASSSRGAGFRETQYF. The CDR3 DNA sequence: TGTGCCAGCAGTTCCCGCGGAGCGGGGTTTCGAGAGACCCAGTACTTC. Based on the CDR3 plus reference TRBV28 and TRBJ2-5, the full variable domain is DVKVTQSSRYLVKRTGEKVFLECVQDMDHENMFWYRQDPGLGLRLIYFSYDVKMKEKGDIPEGYSVSREKKERFSLILESASTNQTSMYLCASSSRGAGFRETQYFGPGTRLLVL.

V gene TRBV4-3 combines with J gene TRBJ2-5; D might be TRBD1 (6 bases). The end of the DNA fits TRBJ2-7 better, so the J call may be wrong. This CDR3 spans 15 amino acids. Germline CDR1 is LGHNA and CDR2 is YSLEER. CDR3 nucleotides: TGCGCCAGCAGCCAAGATAAGGAGACAGGCTACGAGCAGTACTTC. The encoded protein is CASSQDKETGYEQYF.

The CDR3 coding sequence is TGTGCCAGCAGTTCTTCACCGGGAGATACGCAGTATTTT. This translates into CASSSSPGDTQYF. The V call is TRBV25-1, the J call TRBJ2-3; D not certain. The germline V gene has CDR1 MGHDK and CDR2 SYGVNS. V gave up 5 bases and J gave up 5 bases, with 11 bases separating them. The CDR3 is 13 amino acids. Supplemented by reference TRBV25-1 and TRBJ2-3, the full variable domain reads EADIYQTPRYLVIGTGKKITLECSQTMGHDKMYWYQQDPGMELHLIHYSYGVNSTEKGDLSSESTVSRIRTEHFPLTLESARPSHTSQYLCASSSSPGDTQYFGPGTRLTVL.

This chain uses TRBV9 with TRBJ2-5; 9 bases align to TRBD2. The end of the DNA is better explained by TRBJ2-7, so the J call may be wrong. Germline CDR1 is SGDLS and CDR2 is YYNGEE. The CDR3 consists of 15 residues. The DNA of the CDR3 is TGTGCCAGCAGTCCTAGCGGGACTTACTCCTACGAGCAGTACTTC. Translating gives CASSPSGTYSYEQYF.

This clonotype occurred a few times. The chain uses TRBV29-1 and TRBJ2-7; TRBD1 agrees at 11 bases. Unmatched junction bases numbered 8, after V lost 1 base and J lost 3 bases. The CDR3 covers 16 residues. Germline CDR1 is SQVTM and CDR2 is ANQGSEA. CDR3 loop: CSVEGDSGTGGYEQYF. The CDR3 DNA is TGCAGCGTTGAAGGAGACTCCGGGACAGGGGGCTACGAGCAGTACTTC.